The 14 T cell receptor beta chains given below trace back to one sample, sequenced in a study of post-analysis software for immune sequencing data. Study-level points and caveats: Included in a set of about 5 TRBV segments more frequent in patients than controls were TRBV5-6, TRBV5-1 and TRBV20-1.

TCR beta libraries were prepared from cDNA with unique molecular identifiers. TCRdb analysed the PCR reads with MiXCR anew, one entry per CDR3 protein. The sample holds roughly 200,000 distinct CDR3 sequences, approximately 30% seen once. These receptors' targets are unknown. The sample consisted of blood. Every receptor here comes from a girl between 2 and 17 years old with multiple sclerosis.

This clonotype was picked up a small number of times. Possible read error: a much larger clone is one base away. The chain employs TRBV10-3 and TRBJ2-5; no clear D gene. CDR1 and CDR2 (germline): ENHRY, SYGVKD. This CDR3 contains 10 residues. In nucleotides, the CDR3 is TGTGTCATCGGTGGGGAGACCCAGTACTTC. Amino acid sequence: CVIGGETQYF.

This clonotype was recorded at least ten times. The rearrangement joins TRBV28 to TRBJ1-5; no clear D. Trimming pared 5 bases from V and 4 bases from J, leaving 15 bases between. Looked up from germline, CDR1 is MDHEN and CDR2 is SYDVKM. CDR3 length: 15 residues. The CDR3 spells CASSRSGRPNQPQHF. In DNA form, the CDR3 reads TGTGCCAGCAGTCGCTCGGGCCGCCCGAATCAGCCCCAGCATTTT.

The rearrangement links TRBV6-5 to TRBJ2-1, with 7 bases fitting TRBD2. After removal of 6 bases from V and 3 bases from J, the junction contained 5 bases not matched to a gene. CDR1 is MNHEY and CDR2 is SVGAGI in the germline V gene. The CDR3 loop spans 14 amino acids. CDR3 region: CASSGLDLYNEQFF. In DNA form, the CDR3 reads TGTGCCAGCAGCGGACTAGACCTCTACAATGAGCAGTTCTTC.

This clonotype was picked up a small number of times. A much larger clone is a single base away; this may be a read error. The chain carries TRBV6-1 and TRBJ2-5, with no clear D. Judging by the DNA end, TRBJ2-1 fits better; the J call may be wrong. Germline V gene lookup returns CDR1 MNHNS and CDR2 SASEGT. The CDR3 loop spans 13 amino acids. As DNA, the CDR3 is TGTGCCAGCAGCCGGTCGTACCAAGAGACCCAGTTCTTC. This codes for CASSRSYQETQFF.

The chain recombines TRBV12-3 or TRBV12-4 with TRBJ2-3; D remains ambiguous. V lost 5 bases and J lost 2, with 8 bases in between. This CDR3 is built from 13 residues. This CDR3 reads CASSIDSTDTQYF. The CDR3 nucleotides are TGTGCCAGCAGTATAGACTCCACAGATACGCAGTATTTT.

This clonotype turned up a few times. The chain has TRBV15 and TRBJ2-2; no firm D call. V lost 0 bases and J lost 0, with 8 bases in between. Looked up from germline, CDR1 is LNHNV and CDR2 is YYDKDF (reference sequence). CDR3 size: 16 residues. The CDR3 loop reads CATSRDLRSNTGELFF. The CDR3, as DNA: TGTGCCACCAGCAGAGATTTACGTTCGAACACCGGGGAGCTGTTTTTT.

The CDR3 region has the DNA TGCAGTGCTAGAGAAACCCTAGGCAGGGTACGGAATCAGCCCCAGCATTTT. It specifies CSARETLGRVRNQPQHF. The gene calls are TRBV20-1 and TRBJ1-5, with a weak D call TRBD1 (5 bases). Per germline, CDR1 DFQATT and CDR2 SNEGSKA (reference sequence). V dropped 0 bases and J dropped 4 bases, with 19 bases sitting between them. The CDR3 covers 17 residues.

This CDR3 is CSARQDTGGGYEQYF. DNA for the CDR3: TGCAGTGCTAGACAGGACACGGGAGGGGGATACGAGCAGTACTTC. This chain connects TRBV20-1 to TRBJ2-4, with 8 bases fitting TRBD2. TRBJ2-7 explains the end of the DNA better; the J call may be wrong. CDR1 DFQATT and CDR2 SNEGSKA come from the germline V gene (reference sequence). The CDR3 contains 15 residues.

The chain has TRBV20-1 and TRBJ2-4, with D perhaps TRBD1 (5 bases). V was cut by 3 bases and J by 9 bases, with 12 bases left in between. Germline lookup yields CDR1 DFQATT and CDR2 SNEGSKA (reference sequence). CDR3 length equals 12 residues. The CDR3 loop is CSASGLGRIQYF. In DNA form, the CDR3 reads TGCAGTGCTAGCGGGCTGGGGCGCATTCAGTACTTC.

This clonotype came up many times. This chain connects TRBV5-1 to TRBJ2-5; tentative D call: TRBD1 (5 bases). CDR1 and CDR2 from the germline V gene are SGHRS and YFSETQ. This CDR3 is 17 amino acids long. Trimming removed 0 bases from V and 6 bases from J, with 21 bases in between. CDR3 loop: CASSLVRGSRVEKTQYF. Here the CDR3 DNA reads TGCGCCAGCAGCTTGGTTCGAGGTTCCAGGGTGGAGAAGACCCAGTACTTC.

This clonotype showed up many times. J is TRBJ2-1 and V is TRBV2; 10 nucleotides match TRBD2. V trimming: 6 bases; J trimming: 12 bases; junction bases outside the gene matches: 11. Germline-derived CDR1 and CDR2 are SNHLY and FYNNEI. There are 14 residues in the CDR3. CDR3 residues: CASSMTKAGGRQFF. CDR3 sequence (DNA): TGTGCCAGCAGCATGACTAAAGCGGGGGGGCGGCAGTTCTTC.

This clonotype has a count of ten or more. The chain carries TRBV7-9 and TRBJ2-3, with TRBD1 as a possible D gene (6 bases). The CDR3 consists of 13 residues. Germline V lookup: CDR1 SEHNR, CDR2 FQNEAQ (reference sequence). V was cut by 5 bases and J by 8 bases, with 14 bases left in between. Here the CDR3 DNA reads TGTGCCAGCAGCCCAACGGAACAGGGTACGCAGTATTTT. This gives the protein CASSPTEQGTQYF.

This clonotype was detected only once. The chain carries TRBV10-2 and TRBJ1-4; the D is unclear. Trimming stripped 6 bases from V and 8 bases from J, with 22 bases between. Germline assignment: CDR1 WSHSY and CDR2 SAAADI. CDR3 size: 16 residues. CDR3 DNA sequence: TGCGCCAGCAGCGCCCACGGGAGCGGGGATCAAGAAAAACTGTTTTTT. Protein product: CASSAHGSGDQEKLFF.

This clonotype occurred a few times. A read error may produce the germline difference seen at one junction end. This chain uses TRBV20-1 with TRBJ2-7; 9 bases line up with TRBD1. Germline V CDR1 and CDR2: DFQATT, SNEGSKA (reference sequence). The CDR3 runs to 13 residues. The CDR3, as DNA: TGCAGCGCTACAGGGGGCGATACCTACGAGCAGTACTTC. Protein: CSATGGDTYEQYF.